This paragraph covers one TCR beta chain sequence. The sample comes from a study of blood T cell repertoires in COVID-19. Generated by immunoSEQ multiplex PCR, the TCRdb table keeps only in-frame clones and is missing some. This table has approximately 300,000 clones, about 85% appearing once. CDR3 length: 13 residues. Trimming took 3 bases from V and 5 from J, leaving 7 bases between them. Germline CDR1 MGHRA, CDR2 YSYEKL. This chain joins TRBV4-1 and TRBJ2-2; D ambiguous. Source material: peripheral blood. This clonotype originated in a woman between 50 and 59 years old who had recovered from COVID-19. The CDR3 nucleotides read TGCGCCAGCAGCCAGACAAAAACCGGGGAGCTGTTTTTT. As protein: CASSQTKTGELFF.